This record covers a single T cell receptor beta chain. This specimen comes from a study of blood T cell repertoires in COVID-19. About the research overall: Samples taken during acute and convalescent COVID-19 were collected in the United States, Italy and Spain. Sample material is recorded as cDNA or gDNA derived from T cells, B-cell-depleted T cells, or PBMCs.

Source study methods: Estimation of nucleated cell counts was performed using reference gene primer amplification. Sequencing used immunoSEQ multiplex PCR; TCRdb keeps in-frame clones, though not all of them. Clonal size and the V and J genes are those of that table, whereas D and trimming came from the DNA. The sample contains just under 350,000 clones, around 88% of which appear only once. Losses at the gene ends were 0 bases for V and 5 bases for J; bases not matched to a gene: 4. Looked up from germline, CDR1 is LGHNA and CDR2 is YNFKEQ. The CDR3 covers 15 residues. The origin of this receptor is a man younger than 45 with active or convalescent COVID-19. V gene TRBV4-2 combines with J gene TRBJ1-5, with 7 bases aligning to TRBD1. The sample taken for sequencing was peripheral blood. CDR3 sequence: CASSQETGWHQPQHF. CDR3 nucleotides: TGTGCCAGCAGCCAAGAGACAGGGTGGCATCAGCCCCAGCATTTT.